This record concerns one TCR beta chain sequence. This clone was found once. The clone's antigen remains unknown. The sample holds no much larger clone one base away, and base qualities are not on file. This entry is derived from a study of blood T cell repertoires in COVID-19 (TCRdb year 2020). About the full investigation: Collaborator samples came from the United States, Italy and Spain and covered acute and convalescent phases of COVID-19. The material from the prospective study consisted of cDNA or gDNA derived from T cells, B-cell-depleted T cells, or PBMCs. Subjects who had been exposed to COVID-19, were actively infected with it, or had recovered from it provided the deeply sampled blood TCRbeta repertoires that made up the dataset. A freely available public database, intended as a resource for researchers studying the immune response to SARS-CoV-2, is where the repertoires were released. Samples were obtained from the ongoing ImmuneRACE study (first 160 participants) and from 1,254 subjects provided by 6 global collaborators. Nearly every sample came with metadata listing a de-identified subject ID, COVID-19 status, age in years and sex. Where available, HLA class I and class II types were obtained from metadata supplied by the sample provider rather than from assay-based typing.

From the cysteine up to the phenylalanine, the CDR3 has a length of 16 residues. The retained sequence is limited to the CDR3, 48 bases, with the frame set at the first base. For CDR1 and CDR2, the germline V gene lists MRHNA and SNTAGT. Trimmed from V: 2 bases; trimmed from J: 7 bases; junction bases lacking a gene match: 8. Enrolling through a virtual design, the prospective study's participants ranged in age from roughly 18 to 95 years and lived across about two dozen United States geographic areas. Cohort assignment in the prospective study relied on participant-reported clinical history from a screening survey and a study questionnaire. Recovered participants in ImmuneRACE Cohort 3 were defined by two consecutive negative NP/OP PCR tests, clearance by a healthcare professional, or resolution of symptoms. Mobile phlebotomists in the prospective study collected whole blood, serum and a nasopharyngeal or oropharyngeal swab from every participant. Additional blood draws and questionnaires over an approximately 2-month period could optionally be provided by prospective study participants. Blood samples from the prospective study were shipped frozen or at room temperature prior to DNA extraction.

The investigation overall reported the following: Clinical and demographic metadata were provided uncurated, with the amount varying by source and participant.

TCRbeta CDR3 regions were amplified from genomic DNA by means of the immunoSEQ Assay, a bias-controlled multiplex PCR. On the study's bioinformatics: Within the assay, amplification of reference gene primers was used to estimate how many nucleated cells each sample contained. To quantify the absolute abundance of each unique TCRbeta CDR3 rearrangement, sequence reads were collapsed and filtered. For each sample, productive Simpson clonality was calculated by taking the square root of Simpson's diversity index across productive rearrangements. Imported from immuneACCESS, the table was reduced by TCRdb to in-frame sequences with V and J called. These copies leave out some clones; in studies compared against another copy, an unresolved V gene accounts for under half, and the cause of the remainder is not known. That table gives V, J and clone size, and the DNA gave D and trimming. Present in this sample are around 200,000 clones, roughly 85% of which were seen just once. The ten largest clones take up around 20% of the sample.

The rearranged chain carries TRBV6-4 and TRBJ2-1, with 10 bases matching TRBD2. The clonotype originates from a man aged 40-55 years who had recovered from COVID-19. The sample consisted of PBMCs or T cells enriched from blood (not recorded which). The CDR3 protein: CASSDEAGGPKNEQFF. At the DNA level, the sequence is TGTGCCAGCAGTGACGAAGCGGGAGGGCCTAAGAATGAGCAGTTCTTC.